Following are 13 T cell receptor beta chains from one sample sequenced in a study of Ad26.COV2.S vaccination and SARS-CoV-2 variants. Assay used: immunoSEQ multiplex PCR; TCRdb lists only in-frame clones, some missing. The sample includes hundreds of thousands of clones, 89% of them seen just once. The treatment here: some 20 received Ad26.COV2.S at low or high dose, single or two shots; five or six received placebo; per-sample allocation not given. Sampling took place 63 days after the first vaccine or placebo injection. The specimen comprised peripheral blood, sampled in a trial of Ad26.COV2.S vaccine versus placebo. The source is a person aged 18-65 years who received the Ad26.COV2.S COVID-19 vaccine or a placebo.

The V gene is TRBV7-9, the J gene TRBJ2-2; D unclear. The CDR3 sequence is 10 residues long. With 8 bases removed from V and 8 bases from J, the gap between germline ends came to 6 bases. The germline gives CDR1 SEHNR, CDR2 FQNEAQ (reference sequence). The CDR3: CASAWGELFF. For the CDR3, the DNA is TGTGCCAGCGCCTGGGGGGAGCTGTTTTTT.

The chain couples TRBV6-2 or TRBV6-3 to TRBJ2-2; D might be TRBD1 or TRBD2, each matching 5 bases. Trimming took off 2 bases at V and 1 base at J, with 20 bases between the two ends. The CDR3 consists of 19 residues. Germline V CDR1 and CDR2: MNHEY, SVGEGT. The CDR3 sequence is CASSYTLRQGVLNTGELFF. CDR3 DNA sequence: TGTGCCAGCAGTTACACCCTACGCCAGGGAGTTCTGAACACCGGGGAGCTGTTTTTT.

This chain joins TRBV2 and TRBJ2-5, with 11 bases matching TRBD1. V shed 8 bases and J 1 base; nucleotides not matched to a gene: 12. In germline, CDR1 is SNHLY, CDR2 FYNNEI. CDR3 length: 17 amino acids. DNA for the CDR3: TGTGCCAGCGAGGACAGGGGGCGAGAAGGGCCCCAAGAGACCCAGTACTTC. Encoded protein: CASEDRGREGPQETQYF.

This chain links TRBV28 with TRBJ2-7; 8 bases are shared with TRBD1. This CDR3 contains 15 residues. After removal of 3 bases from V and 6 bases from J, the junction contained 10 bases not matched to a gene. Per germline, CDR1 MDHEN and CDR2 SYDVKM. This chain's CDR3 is CASSLIQGGLGEQYF. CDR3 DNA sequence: TGTGCCAGCAGTTTGATACAGGGGGGTTTAGGCGAGCAGTACTTC.

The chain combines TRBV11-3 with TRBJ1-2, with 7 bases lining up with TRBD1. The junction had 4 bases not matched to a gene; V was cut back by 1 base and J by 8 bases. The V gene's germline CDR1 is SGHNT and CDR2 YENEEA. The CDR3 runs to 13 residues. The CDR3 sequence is CASSLVQGGGYTF. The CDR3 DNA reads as TGTGCCAGCAGCTTAGTCCAGGGGGGAGGCTACACCTTC.

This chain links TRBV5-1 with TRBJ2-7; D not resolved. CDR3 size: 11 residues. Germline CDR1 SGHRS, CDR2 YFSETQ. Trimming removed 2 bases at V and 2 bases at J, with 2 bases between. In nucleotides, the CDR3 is TGCGCCAGCAGCTTCGCCTACGAGCAGTACTTC. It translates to CASSFAYEQYF.

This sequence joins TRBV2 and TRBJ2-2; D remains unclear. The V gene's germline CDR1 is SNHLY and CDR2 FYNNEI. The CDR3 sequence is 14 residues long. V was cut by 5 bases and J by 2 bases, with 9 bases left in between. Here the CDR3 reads CASSYNSNTGELFF. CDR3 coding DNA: TGTGCCAGCAGTTATAACAGTAACACCGGGGAGCTGTTTTTT.

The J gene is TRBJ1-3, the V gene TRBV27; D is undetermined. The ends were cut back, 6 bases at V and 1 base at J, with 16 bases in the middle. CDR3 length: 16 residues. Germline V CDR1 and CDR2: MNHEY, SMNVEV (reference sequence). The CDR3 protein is CASSPHLRQSGNTIYF. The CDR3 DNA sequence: TGTGCCAGCAGCCCACACCTAAGGCAGTCTGGAAACACCATATATTTT.

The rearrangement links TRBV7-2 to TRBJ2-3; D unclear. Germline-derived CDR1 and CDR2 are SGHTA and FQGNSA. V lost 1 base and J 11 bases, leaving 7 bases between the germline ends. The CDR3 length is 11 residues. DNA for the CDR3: TGTGCCAGCAGCTTAGGTGGGGTGCAGTATTTT. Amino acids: CASSLGGVQYF.

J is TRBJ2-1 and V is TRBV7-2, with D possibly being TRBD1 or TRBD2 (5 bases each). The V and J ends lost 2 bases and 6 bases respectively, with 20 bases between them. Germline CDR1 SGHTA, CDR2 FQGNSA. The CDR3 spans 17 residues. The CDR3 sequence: CASSLLQASRGVNEQFF. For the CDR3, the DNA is TGTGCCAGCAGCTTACTCCAGGCTAGCCGAGGGGTCAATGAGCAGTTCTTC.

This CDR3 reads CASRVRDSVETYGNEQFF. The CDR3 DNA sequence: TGTGCCAGCAGAGTTCGGGACTCCGTCGAAACCTACGGCAATGAGCAGTTCTTC. The J gene is TRBJ2-1, the V gene TRBV7-9, with a weak D call TRBD2 (6 bases). The CDR3 sequence is 18 residues long. Trimming pared 6 bases from V and 6 bases from J, leaving 27 bases between. CDR1 and CDR2 (germline): SEHNR, FQNEAQ (reference sequence).

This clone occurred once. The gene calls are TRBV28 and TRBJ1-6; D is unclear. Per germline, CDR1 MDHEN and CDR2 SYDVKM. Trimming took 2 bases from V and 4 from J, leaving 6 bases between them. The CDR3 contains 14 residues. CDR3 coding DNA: TGTGCCAGCAGTTTAGGGCAGTATAATTCACCCCTCCACTTT. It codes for CASSLGQYNSPLHF.

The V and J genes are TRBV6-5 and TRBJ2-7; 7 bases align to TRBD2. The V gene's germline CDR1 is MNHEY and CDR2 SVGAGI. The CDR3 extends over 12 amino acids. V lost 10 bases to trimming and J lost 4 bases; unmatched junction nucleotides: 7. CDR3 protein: CATRLAAYEQYV. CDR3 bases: TGTGCCACCCGACTAGCTGCTTACGAGCAGTACGTC.